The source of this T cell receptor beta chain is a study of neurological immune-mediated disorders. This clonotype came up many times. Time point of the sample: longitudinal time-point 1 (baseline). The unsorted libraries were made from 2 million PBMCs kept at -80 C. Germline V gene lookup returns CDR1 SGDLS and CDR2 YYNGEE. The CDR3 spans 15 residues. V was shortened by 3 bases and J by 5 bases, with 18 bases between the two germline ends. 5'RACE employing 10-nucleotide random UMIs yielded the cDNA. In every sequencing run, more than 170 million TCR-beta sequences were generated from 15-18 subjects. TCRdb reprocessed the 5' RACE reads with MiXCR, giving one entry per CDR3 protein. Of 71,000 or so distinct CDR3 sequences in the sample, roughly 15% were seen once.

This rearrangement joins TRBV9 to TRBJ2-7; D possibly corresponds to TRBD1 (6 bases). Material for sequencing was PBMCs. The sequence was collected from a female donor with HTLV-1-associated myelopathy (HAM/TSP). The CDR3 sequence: CASSASPGAPHEQYF. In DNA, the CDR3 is TGTGCCAGCAGCGCCTCTCCAGGGGCTCCCCACGAGCAGTACTTC. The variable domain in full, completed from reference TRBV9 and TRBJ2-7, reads DSGVTQTPKHLITATGQRVTLRCSPRSGDLSVYWYQQSLDQGLQFLIQYYNGEERAKGNILERFSAQQFPDLHSELNLSSLELGDSALYFCASSASPGAPHEQYFGPGTRLTVT.